Described below is a single T cell receptor beta chain sequence and its context. The antigen remains unidentified. Using immunoSEQ multiplex PCR, the repertoire was profiled, and TCRdb retains in-frame clones only, with some absent. The sample includes tens of thousands of clones, 92% of them seen just once. CDR1 is ENHRY and CDR2 is SYGVKD in the germline V gene. The V and J ends lost 10 bases and 2 bases, in that order; junction bases with no gene match: 10. The CDR3 length is 14 residues. The data were taken from a study of CD4 T cells in relation to SARS-CoV-2 and coronaviruses. General study points: SARS-CoV-2-driven expansion was significantly weaker in crossreactive than monoreactive clones. Culture-expanded clones reflect memory recall rather than primary priming during culture. In about 65% of donors, memory CD4+ clonotypes crossrecognized SARS-CoV-2 and at least one common cold coronavirus spike.

Naive and memory CD4+ T cells came from enriched cryopreserved PBMCs. This TCR was recovered from an adult with COVID-19. The rearrangement joins TRBV10-3 to TRBJ2-5, with TRBD1 matching over 7 bases. The sequencing sample was made of naive CD4+ T cells from PBMCs. Regarding subset: naive CD4+ T cells isolated by negative enrichment. CDR3 loop: CASKTGTAQETQYF. The CDR3 DNA sequence: TGTGCCAGCAAAACCGGGACAGCTCAAGAGACCCAGTACTTC.